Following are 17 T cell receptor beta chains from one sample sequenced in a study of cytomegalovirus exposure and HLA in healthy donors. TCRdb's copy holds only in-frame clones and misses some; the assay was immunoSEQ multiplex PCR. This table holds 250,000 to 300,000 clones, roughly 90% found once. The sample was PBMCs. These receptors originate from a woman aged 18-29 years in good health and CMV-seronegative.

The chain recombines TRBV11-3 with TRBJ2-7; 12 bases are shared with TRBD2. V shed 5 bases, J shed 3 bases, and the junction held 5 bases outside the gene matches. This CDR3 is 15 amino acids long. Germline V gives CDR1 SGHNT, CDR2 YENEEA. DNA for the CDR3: TGTGCCAGCAGCCGAGGACTAGCGGGGAGCTACGAGCAGTACTTC. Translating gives CASSRGLAGSYEQYF.

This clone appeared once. CDR3 amino acids: CASSIDRLEVGETQYF. As DNA, the CDR3 is TGTGCCAGTAGTATAGACCGACTAGAGGTTGGGGAGACCCAGTACTTC. The rearrangement links TRBV19 to TRBJ2-5, with D possibly TRBD2 on 6 matching bases. Trimming removed 0 bases at V and 5 bases at J, with 16 bases between. The CDR3 is made up of 16 amino acids. Germline V gene data show CDR1 as LNHDA and CDR2 as SQIVND (reference sequence).

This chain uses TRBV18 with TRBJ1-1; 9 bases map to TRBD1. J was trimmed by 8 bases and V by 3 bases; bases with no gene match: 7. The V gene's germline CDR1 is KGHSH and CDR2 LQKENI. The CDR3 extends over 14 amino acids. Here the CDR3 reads CASSPTGGQSEAFF. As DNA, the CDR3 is TGTGCCAGCTCACCTACAGGGGGCCAGTCGGAAGCTTTCTTT.

The CDR3 loop is CASSLAMGGSTEAFF. The CDR3 DNA follows: TGCGCCAGCAGCTTGGCCATGGGGGGATCCACTGAAGCTTTCTTT. The V and J genes are TRBV5-1 and TRBJ1-1; TRBD1 might be the D (5 bases). V gave up 0 bases and J gave up 4 bases, with 13 bases separating them. Germline V CDR1 and CDR2: SGHRS, YFSETQ. This CDR3 comprises 15 residues.

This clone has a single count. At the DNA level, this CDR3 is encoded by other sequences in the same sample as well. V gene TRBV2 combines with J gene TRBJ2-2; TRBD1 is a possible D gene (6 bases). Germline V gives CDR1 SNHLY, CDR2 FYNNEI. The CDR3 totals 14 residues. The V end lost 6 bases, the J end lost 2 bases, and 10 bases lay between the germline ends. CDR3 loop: CASRGTTNTGELFF. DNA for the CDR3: TGTGCCAGCAGGGGGACAACTAACACCGGGGAGCTGTTTTTT.

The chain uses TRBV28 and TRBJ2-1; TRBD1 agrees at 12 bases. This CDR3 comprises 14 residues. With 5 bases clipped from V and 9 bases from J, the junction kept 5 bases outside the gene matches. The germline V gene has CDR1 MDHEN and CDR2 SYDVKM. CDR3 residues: CASSRDRGRIEQFF. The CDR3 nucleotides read TGTGCCAGCAGTCGGGACAGGGGGCGGATTGAGCAGTTCTTC. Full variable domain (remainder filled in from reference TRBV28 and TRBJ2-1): DVKVTQSSRYLVKRTGEKVFLECVQDMDHENMFWYRQDPGLGLRLIYFSYDVKMKEKGDIPEGYSVSREKKERFSLILESASTNQTSMYLCASSRDRGRIEQFFGPGTRLTVL.

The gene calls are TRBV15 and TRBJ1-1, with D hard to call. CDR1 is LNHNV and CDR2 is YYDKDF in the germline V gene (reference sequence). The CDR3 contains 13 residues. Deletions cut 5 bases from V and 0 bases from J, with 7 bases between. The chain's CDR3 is CATSYKMNTEAFF. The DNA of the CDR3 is TGTGCCACCAGCTACAAAATGAACACTGAAGCTTTCTTT.

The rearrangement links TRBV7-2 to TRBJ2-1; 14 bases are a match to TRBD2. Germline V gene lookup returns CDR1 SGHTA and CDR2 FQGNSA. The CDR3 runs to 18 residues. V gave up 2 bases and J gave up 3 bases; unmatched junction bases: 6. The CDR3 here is CASSLREGLAGDYNEQFF. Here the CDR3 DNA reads TGTGCCAGCAGCTTAAGGGAGGGACTAGCGGGGGACTACAATGAGCAGTTCTTC. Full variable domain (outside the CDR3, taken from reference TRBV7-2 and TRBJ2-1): GAGVSQSPSNKVTEKGKDVELRCDPISGHTALYWYRQSLGQGLEFLIYFQGNSAPDKSGLPSDRFSAERTGGSVSTLTIQRTQQEDSAVYLCASSLREGLAGDYNEQFFGPGTRLTVL.

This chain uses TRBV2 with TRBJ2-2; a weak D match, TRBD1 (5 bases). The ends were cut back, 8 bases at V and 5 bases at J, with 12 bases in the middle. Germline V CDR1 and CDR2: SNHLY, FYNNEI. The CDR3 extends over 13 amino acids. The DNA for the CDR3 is TGTGCCAGCCAGGGTTTATGGACCGGGGAGCTGTTTTTT. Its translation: CASQGLWTGELFF.

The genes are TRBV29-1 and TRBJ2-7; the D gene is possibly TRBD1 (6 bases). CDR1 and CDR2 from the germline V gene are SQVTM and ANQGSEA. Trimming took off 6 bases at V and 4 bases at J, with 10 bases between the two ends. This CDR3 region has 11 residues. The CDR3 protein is CSVADRYEQYV. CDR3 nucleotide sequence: TGCAGCGTGGCGGACAGATACGAGCAGTACGTC.

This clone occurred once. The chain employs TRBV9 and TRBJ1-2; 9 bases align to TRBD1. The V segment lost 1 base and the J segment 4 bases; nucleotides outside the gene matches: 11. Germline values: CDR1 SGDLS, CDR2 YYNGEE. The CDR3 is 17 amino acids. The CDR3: CASSVRDRELPPYGYTF. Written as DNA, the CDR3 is TGTGCCAGCAGCGTAAGGGACAGGGAACTACCACCCTATGGCTACACCTTC.

CDR3 in amino acids: CASSLSGYGGLTYNEQFF. In nucleotides, the CDR3 is TGTGCCAGCAGTTTATCGGGCTACGGGGGGCTAACCTACAATGAGCAGTTCTTC. V usage is TRBV27 and J usage is TRBJ2-1; possibly TRBD2 for D (7 bases). Germline V gene sequence: CDR1 MNHEY, CDR2 SMNVEV (reference sequence). The V gene lost 0 bases and the J gene lost 2 bases, with 17 bases spanning the gap. The CDR3 is 18 amino acids.

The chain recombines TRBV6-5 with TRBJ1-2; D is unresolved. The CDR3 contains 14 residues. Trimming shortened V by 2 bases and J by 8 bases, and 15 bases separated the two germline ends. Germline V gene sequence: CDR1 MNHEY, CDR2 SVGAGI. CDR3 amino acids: CASSYGGRGEGYTF. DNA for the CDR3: TGTGCCAGCAGTTACGGTGGACGCGGGGAAGGCTACACCTTC.

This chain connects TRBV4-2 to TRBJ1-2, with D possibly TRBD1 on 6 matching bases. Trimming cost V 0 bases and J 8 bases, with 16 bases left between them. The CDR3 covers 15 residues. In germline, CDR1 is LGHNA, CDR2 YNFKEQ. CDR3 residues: CASSQEQGHSGGYTF. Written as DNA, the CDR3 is TGTGCCAGCAGCCAAGAGCAGGGACACTCGGGCGGCTACACCTTC.

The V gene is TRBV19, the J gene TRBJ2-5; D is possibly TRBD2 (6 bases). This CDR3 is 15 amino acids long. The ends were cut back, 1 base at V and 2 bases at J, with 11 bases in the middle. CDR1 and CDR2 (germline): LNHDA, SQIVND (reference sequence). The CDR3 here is CASSIVSGVQETQYF. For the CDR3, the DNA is TGTGCCAGTAGTATAGTTAGCGGAGTACAAGAGACCCAGTACTTC.

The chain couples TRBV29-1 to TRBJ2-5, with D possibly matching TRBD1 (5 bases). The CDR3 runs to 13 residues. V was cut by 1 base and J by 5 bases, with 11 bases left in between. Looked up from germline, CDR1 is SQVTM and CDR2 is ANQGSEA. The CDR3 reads CSVEGQGYETQYF. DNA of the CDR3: TGCAGCGTTGAAGGTCAGGGATATGAGACCCAGTACTTC.

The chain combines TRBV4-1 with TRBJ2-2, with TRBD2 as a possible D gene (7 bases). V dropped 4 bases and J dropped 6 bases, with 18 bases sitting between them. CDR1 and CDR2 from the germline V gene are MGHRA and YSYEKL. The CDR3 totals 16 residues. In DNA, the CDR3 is TGCGCCAGCAGCCTGGGCCGGGGGGCCGGCGCCGGGGAGCTGTTTTTT. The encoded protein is CASSLGRGAGAGELFF.